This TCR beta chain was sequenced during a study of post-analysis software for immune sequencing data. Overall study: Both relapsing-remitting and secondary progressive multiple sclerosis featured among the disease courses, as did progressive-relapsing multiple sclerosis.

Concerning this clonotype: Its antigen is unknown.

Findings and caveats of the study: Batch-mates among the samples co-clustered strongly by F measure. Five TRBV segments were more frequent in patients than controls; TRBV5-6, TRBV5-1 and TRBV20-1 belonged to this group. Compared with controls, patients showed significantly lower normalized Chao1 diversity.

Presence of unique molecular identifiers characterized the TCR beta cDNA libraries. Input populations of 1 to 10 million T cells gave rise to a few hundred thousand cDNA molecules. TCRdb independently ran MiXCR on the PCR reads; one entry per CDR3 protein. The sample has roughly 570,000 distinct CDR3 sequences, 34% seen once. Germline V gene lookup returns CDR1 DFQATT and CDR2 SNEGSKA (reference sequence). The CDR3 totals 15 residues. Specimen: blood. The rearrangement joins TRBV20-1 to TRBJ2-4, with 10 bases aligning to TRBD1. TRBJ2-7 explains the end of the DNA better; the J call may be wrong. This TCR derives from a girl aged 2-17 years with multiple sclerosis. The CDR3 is CSARGSGQGVYEQYF. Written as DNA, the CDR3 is TGCAGTGCTAGGGGTTCTGGACAGGGGGTCTACGAGCAGTACTTC.